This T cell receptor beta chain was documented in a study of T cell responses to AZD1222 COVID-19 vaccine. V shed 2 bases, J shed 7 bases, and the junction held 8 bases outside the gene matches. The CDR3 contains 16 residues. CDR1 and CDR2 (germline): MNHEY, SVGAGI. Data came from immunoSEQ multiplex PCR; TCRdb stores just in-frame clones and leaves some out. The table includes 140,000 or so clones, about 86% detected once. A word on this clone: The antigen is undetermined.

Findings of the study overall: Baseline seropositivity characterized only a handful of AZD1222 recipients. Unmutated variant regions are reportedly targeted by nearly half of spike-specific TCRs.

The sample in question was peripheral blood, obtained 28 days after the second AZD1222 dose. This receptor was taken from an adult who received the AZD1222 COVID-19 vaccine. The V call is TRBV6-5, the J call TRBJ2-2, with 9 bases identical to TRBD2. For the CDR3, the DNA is TGTGCCAGCAGTTACCCTCCTAGCGGGGTGGGCGGGGAGCTGTTTTTT. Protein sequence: CASSYPPSGVGGELFF.